Below, 22 T cell receptor beta chains from the same sample are listed, as sequenced in a study of radiotherapy plus CTLA-4 blockade in lung cancer. Data came from immunoSEQ multiplex PCR; TCRdb stores just in-frame clones and leaves some out. Seen here are 57,000 or so clones, 70% to 85% observed once, and the top ten hold approximately 4.4%. The sample here was peripheral blood, taken from a patient treated with radiotherapy plus ipilimumab. The receptor set was obtained from a human donor with non-small cell lung cancer who had a complete response to radiotherapy plus ipilimumab.

The table lists this clone with a few counts. The chain recombines TRBV6-1 with TRBJ1-5, with a tentative D call TRBD1 (6 bases). The germline V gene encodes CDR1 MNHNS and CDR2 SASEGT. The CDR3 length is 15 residues. V was shortened by 6 bases and J by 0 bases, with 12 bases between the two germline ends. The CDR3 DNA follows: TGTGCCAGCAGGCCAACAGGGAATAGCAATCAGCCCCAGCATTTT. Translating it yields CASRPTGNSNQPQHF.

The V and J genes are TRBV18 and TRBJ1-1; possibly TRBD1 for D (6 bases). Per germline, CDR1 KGHSH and CDR2 LQKENI. This CDR3 is built from 18 residues. The V end lost 2 bases, the J end lost 0 bases, and 19 bases lay between the germline ends. CDR3 nucleotides: TGTGCCAGCTCACCATCGGGGGGCGCTGATGCAATGAACACTGAAGCTTTCTTT. This translates into CASSPSGGADAMNTEAFF.

The chain carries TRBV4-3 and TRBJ1-2; D gene uncertain. Trimming shortened V by 1 base and J by 7 bases, and 19 bases separated the two germline ends. CDR1 is LGHNA, CDR2 YSLEER, per germline. The CDR3 spans 16 residues. The CDR3 spells CASSQGARSSSGGYTF. The DNA for the CDR3 is TGCGCCAGCAGCCAAGGAGCGAGGAGCTCCTCGGGTGGCTACACCTTC.

The V call is TRBV30, the J call TRBJ2-2, with 7 bases that match TRBD2. Germline V gene data show CDR1 as GTSNPN and CDR2 as SVGIG (reference sequence). The CDR3 loop spans 18 amino acids. J lost 6 bases, V lost 3 bases, and 19 bases had no gene match. CDR3 loop: CAWRPGLGSYGRAGELFF. The CDR3 DNA sequence: TGTGCCTGGAGGCCAGGACTAGGATCCTACGGACGGGCCGGGGAGCTGTTTTTT.

The chain employs TRBV7-6 and TRBJ2-2, with D tentatively TRBD1 (6 bases). V was trimmed by 7 bases and J by 6 bases, leaving 12 bases between them. Looked up from germline, CDR1 is SGHVS and CDR2 is FNYEAQ. The length of the CDR3 is 13 residues. CDR3 coding DNA: TGTGCCAGCACCAGGGGTTGGGCCGGGGAGCTGTTTTTT. Protein: CASTRGWAGELFF.

This sequence joins TRBV7-9 and TRBJ2-3; D ambiguous. The CDR3 is 17 amino acids. V shed 8 bases and J shed 0 bases, with 21 bases lying between them. Per the germline V gene, CDR1 is SEHNR and CDR2 is FQNEAQ (reference sequence). The CDR3 nucleotides are TGTGCCAGCGAGAGCTTTGGTCAGGAGCATAGCACAGATACGCAGTATTTT. Translation: CASESFGQEHSTDTQYF. The entire variable domain, with the rest obtained from reference TRBV7-9 and TRBJ2-3, is as follows: DTGVSQNPRHKITKRGQNVTFRCDPISEHNRLYWYRQTLGQGPEFLTYFQNEAQLEKSRLLSDRFSAERPKGSFSTLEIQRTEQGDSAMYLCASESFGQEHSTDTQYFGPGTRLTVL.

The rearrangement links TRBV19 to TRBJ2-7, with 14 bases identical to TRBD2. CDR3 length: 20 amino acids. The germline CDR1 and CDR2 sequences are LNHDA and SQIVND (reference sequence). The junction had 17 bases not matched to a gene; V was cut back by 5 bases and J by 2 bases. This CDR3 reads CASSAYFGTSGGPRTYEQYF. CDR3 DNA sequence: TGTGCCAGTAGTGCCTATTTCGGGACTAGCGGGGGCCCCAGAACCTACGAGCAGTACTTC.

This clone was seen only a few times. The chain couples TRBV19 to TRBJ2-7; D might be TRBD1 (5 bases). CDR1 is LNHDA and CDR2 is SQIVND in the germline V gene (reference sequence). This CDR3 is built from 13 residues. V lost 5 bases and J 3 bases, leaving 11 bases between the germline ends. The CDR3 region has the DNA TGTGCCAGTAGTCCGACAGACTTCTACGAGCAGTACTTC. It codes for CASSPTDFYEQYF. Together with reference TRBV19 and TRBJ2-7, the CDR3 gives the full variable domain: DGGITQSPKYLFRKEGQNVTLSCEQNLNHDAMYWYRQDPGQGLRLIYYSQIVNDFQKGDIAEGYSVSREKKESFPLTVTSAQKNPTAFYLCASSPTDFYEQYFGPGTRLTVT.

V gene TRBV29-1 combines with J gene TRBJ2-5, with D possibly being TRBD1 (6 bases). The CDR3 totals 17 residues. Germline CDR1 SQVTM, CDR2 ANQGSEA. V lost 4 bases, J lost 0 bases, and 21 bases lay in between. For the CDR3, the DNA is TGCAGCGTTGGCCGTGACAGGAAAGGGGCATACCAAGAGACCCAGTACTTC. Encoded protein: CSVGRDRKGAYQETQYF. Supplemented by reference TRBV29-1 and TRBJ2-5, the full variable domain reads SAVISQKPSRDICQRGTSLTIQCQVDSQVTMMFWYRQQPGQSLTLIATANQGSEATYESGFVIDKFPISRPNLTFSTLTVSNMSPEDSSIYLCSVGRDRKGAYQETQYFGPGTRLLVL.

This clone was seen a few times. The rearrangement joins TRBV27 to TRBJ1-5; TRBD1 matches 7 bases. The CDR3 covers 13 residues. Germline loops: CDR1 MNHEY, CDR2 SMNVEV (reference sequence). The V and J ends lost 2 bases and 10 bases, in that order; junction bases with no gene match: 5. The CDR3 loop is CASSLEGAGPQHF. CDR3 sequence (DNA): TGTGCCAGCAGTTTAGAGGGGGCAGGCCCCCAGCATTTT.

The chain recombines TRBV4-1 with TRBJ2-5; no definite D call. CDR1 and CDR2 from the germline V gene are MGHRA and YSYEKL. The V end was cut by 4 bases, the J end by 5 bases, with 20 bases between. The CDR3 spans 16 residues. The CDR3 reads CASSPTPAYPGETQYF. The CDR3 bases are TGCGCCAGCAGCCCAACTCCAGCTTACCCCGGGGAGACCCAGTACTTC.

In its sample, this clone was seen once. The chain is built from TRBV11-3 and TRBJ2-7; perhaps D is TRBD1 or TRBD2 (5 bases each). Germline lookup yields CDR1 SGHNT and CDR2 YENEEA. CDR3 length: 15 residues. V lost 4 bases, J lost 5 bases, and 18 bases lay in between. The DNA of the CDR3 is TGTGCCAGCAGCTCCACAGGACTGAACCCCCACGAGCAGTACGTC. It codes for CASSSTGLNPHEQYV.

Here the CDR3 DNA reads TGTGCCAGCTCGCCCGACAAGGATGGCGAGCAGTACTTC. Its protein is CASSPDKDGEQYF. This chain joins TRBV18 and TRBJ2-7; no reliable D call. Trimming removed 6 bases from V and 6 bases from J, with 15 bases in between. Germline CDR1 is KGHSH and CDR2 is LQKENI. This CDR3 is 13 amino acids long.

The rearrangement links TRBV7-9 to TRBJ2-1; TRBD2 aligns across 7 bases. The V gene's germline CDR1 is SEHNR and CDR2 FQNEAQ (reference sequence). The CDR3 consists of 13 residues. J was trimmed by 10 bases and V by 2 bases; bases with no gene match: 5. The DNA for the CDR3 is TGTGCCAGCAGCTTAATGAACGGGGGGGAGCAGTTCTTC. Translated: CASSLMNGGEQFF.

The chain employs TRBV5-8 and TRBJ1-2; unclear D gene. V lost 1 base and J 1 base, leaving 17 bases between the germline ends. Looked up from germline, CDR1 is SGHTS and CDR2 is YDEGEE. CDR3 length: 17 amino acids. The CDR3 sequence: CASSLPGAILLNYGYTF. The CDR3 DNA reads TGTGCCAGCAGCTTGCCCGGCGCCATCCTCCTTAACTATGGCTACACCTTC.

The chain carries TRBV4-3 and TRBJ2-2; the D is unclear. There are 13 residues in the CDR3. V lost 0 bases and J 6 bases, leaving 5 bases between the germline ends. CDR1 is LGHNA and CDR2 is YSLEER in the germline V gene. The CDR3 loop reads CASSQDGSGELFF. CDR3 nucleotides: TGCGCCAGCAGCCAAGATGGTTCCGGGGAGCTGTTTTTT.

CDR3 sequence reads: CASSWTGGGETQYF. The CDR3 DNA follows: TGTGCCAGCAGTTGGACAGGGGGCGGGGAGACCCAGTACTTC. The chain uses TRBV27 and TRBJ2-5; 11 bases are shared with TRBD1. Per the germline V gene, CDR1 is MNHEY and CDR2 is SMNVEV (reference sequence). Losses at the gene ends were 4 bases for V and 5 bases for J; bases not matched to a gene: 3. The CDR3 runs to 14 residues.

This chain uses TRBV7-9 with TRBJ1-2; 8 positions match TRBD1. CDR3 length: 14 residues. Germline V gene lookup returns CDR1 SEHNR and CDR2 FQNEAQ (reference sequence). V lost 5 bases, J lost 5 bases, and 7 bases stayed unmatched. CDR3 loop: CASSRRGQEYGYTF. The CDR3 coding sequence is TGTGCCAGCAGCAGAAGGGGACAGGAGTATGGCTACACCTTC.

The chain couples TRBV7-9 to TRBJ1-1; no firm D call. Deletions cut 3 bases from V and 5 bases from J, with 7 bases between. The CDR3 is 12 residues long. Germline V CDR1 and CDR2: SEHNR, FQNEAQ (reference sequence). CDR3: CASSFYVTEAFF. The CDR3 nucleotides are TGTGCCAGCAGCTTTTACGTAACTGAAGCTTTCTTT. Filled out from reference TRBV7-9 and TRBJ1-1, the complete variable domain reads DTGVSQNPRHKITKRGQNVTFRCDPISEHNRLYWYRQTLGQGPEFLTYFQNEAQLEKSRLLSDRFSAERPKGSFSTLEIQRTEQGDSAMYLCASSFYVTEAFFGQGTRLTVV.

The genes are TRBV7-9 and TRBJ1-1; the D gene is possibly TRBD1 (6 bases). CDR1 is SEHNR and CDR2 is FQNEAQ in the germline V gene (reference sequence). V was shortened by 4 bases and J by 5 bases, with 17 bases between the two germline ends. This CDR3 region has 15 residues. The CDR3 sequence: CASSSWQGLVTEAFF. CDR3 bases: TGTGCCAGCAGCTCCTGGCAGGGGCTTGTTACTGAAGCTTTCTTT.

The chain links TRBV14 to TRBJ2-2; the match to TRBD2 covers 8 bases. The CDR3 extends over 15 amino acids. V lost 6 bases to trimming and J lost 0 bases; unmatched junction nucleotides: 3. Germline V gene data show CDR1 as SGHDN and CDR2 as FVKESK. As DNA, the CDR3 is TGTGCCAGCAGAACGGGACTAGCGAACACCGGGGAGCTGTTTTTT. Translated, it gives CASRTGLANTGELFF.

The gene calls are TRBV28 and TRBJ2-2; TRBD1 aligns across 9 bases. V lost 5 bases, J lost 5 bases, and 6 bases stayed unmatched. The CDR3 extends over 15 amino acids. Per the germline V gene, CDR1 is MDHEN and CDR2 is SYDVKM. The CDR3 here is CASSITGGRTGELFF. In DNA form, the CDR3 reads TGTGCCAGCAGTATAACAGGGGGCCGAACCGGGGAGCTGTTTTTT.